A selection of T cell receptor beta chains follows, all from one sample in a study of T-cell reconstitution after alpha-beta-depleted transplantation in children. TCRdb processed the PCR reads anew with MiXCR; each CDR3 protein has one entry. The data contain approximately 88,000 distinct CDR3 sequences, over 9% of them singletons. Sample: PBMCs from the stem cell graft donor, taken from the stem cell graft. The receptor source for this set is a human donor who donated a stem cell graft to a child with inherited bone marrow failure. Each CDR3 is given with its conserved first and last residue. D genes are given only for firm matches. Where a row states a size, it is once, few, many or the class of an expanded clone; other rows omit it.

>-|TRBV20-1|TRBJ2-1|medium-sized
TGCAGTGCTAGCAGCGGGCCAAGCTCCTACAATGAGCAGTTCTTC
CSASSGPSSYNEQFF
>-|TRBV20-1|TRBJ2-7|many
TGCAGTGCTATAAAAGCGGTGAGCTCCTACGAGCAGTACTTC
CSAIKAVSSYEQYF
>-|TRBV5-1|TRBJ2-7|many
TGCGCCAGCAGCCTGAGGGGGTTGGATTCCTACGAGCAGTACTTC
CASSLRGLDSYEQYF
>-|TRBV5-4|TRBJ1-5|-
TGTGCCAGCAGCTTGGAGGCAAGCGATCAGCCCCAGCATTTT
CASSLEASDQPQHF
>TRBD2|TRBV5-8|TRBJ2-3|many
TGTGCCAGCAGCTCGACTAGCGGGGGGCCGGGGGGAGGGGCAGATACGCAGTATTTT
CASSSTSGGPGGGADTQYF
>TRBD1|TRBV14|TRBJ2-5|-
TGTGCCAGCAGGAGGGGGCACCAAGAGACCCAGTACTTC
CASRRGHQETQYF
>TRBD2|TRBV7-9|TRBJ2-2|many
TGTGCCAGCAGCTTACCCACTAGCGGGAGGTCGGGCACCGGGGAGCTGTTTTTT
CASSLPTSGRSGTGELFF
>-|TRBV4-3|TRBJ1-2|many
TGCGCCAGCAGCCAAGATGCGCCCGGGTGGGGGAGTCATGGCTACACCTTC
CASSQDAPGWGSHGYTF
>-|TRBV12-3/TRBV12-4|TRBJ2-6|many
TGTGCCAGCAATGCTAAGTCCGGGGCCAACGTCCTGACTTTC
CASNAKSGANVLTF
>-|TRBV5-1|TRBJ2-5|many
TGCGCCAGCAGCTTGGATGCAGGGGTAGAGACCCAGTACTTC
CASSLDAGVETQYF
>-|TRBV20-1|TRBJ2-3|-
TGCAGTGCTAGAGATCCTCCCGGGCGGCGGGGCACAGATACGCAGTATTTT
CSARDPPGRRGTDTQYF